A single sample is the source of the 24 T cell receptor beta chains below, sequenced in a study of regulatory T cells in long-lasting Graves disease. The TCR beta library used iRepertoire HTBI primers with Arm-PCR amplification of CDR3. TCRdb used MiXCR to reprocess the multiplex PCR reads, holding one entry per CDR3 protein. The data show about 310,000 distinct CDR3 sequences, around 20% seen once. Time point here: persistent/refractory GD, antithyroid drugs over 5 years with positive TRAb. Following extraction of RNA from PBMCs, that RNA was used to make the TCR library. Sequenced here: peripheral blood mononuclear cells (PBMCs), sampled when the disease was refractory, from a patient treated with antithyroid drugs. The origin of the receptors is a female donor with Graves disease.

In this sample, this clonotype turned up many times. The V and J genes are TRBV6-1 and TRBJ2-6; no clear D. Trimming took 4 bases from V and 0 from J, leaving 4 bases between them. Per the germline V gene, CDR1 is MNHNS and CDR2 is SASEGT. The CDR3 is 14 amino acids. CDR3 amino acids: CASSGFSGANVLTF. CDR3 DNA: TGTGCCAGCAGTGGTTTCTCTGGGGCCAACGTCCTGACTTTC.

The table lists this clonotype with many counts. The chain uses TRBV14 and TRBJ2-7; 7 bases line up with TRBD1. Germline lookup yields CDR1 SGHDN and CDR2 FVKESK. The CDR3 is made up of 14 amino acids. V lost 4 bases and J lost 4; bases outside the gene matches: 7. CDR3 DNA: TGTGCCAGCAGCCCCTGGACAGGCCTGTACGAGCAGTACTTC. Translation gives CASSPWTGLYEQYF.

This rearrangement joins TRBV4-3 to TRBJ2-2; no reliable D call. V dropped 0 bases and J dropped 6 bases, with 5 bases sitting between them. The germline V gene has CDR1 LGHNA and CDR2 YSLEER. This CDR3 has 13 residues. CDR3 DNA sequence: TGCGCCAGCAGCCAAGAGTGGGCCGGGGAGCTGTTTTTT. This translates into CASSQEWAGELFF.

The chain is built from TRBV20-1 and TRBJ2-7, with D tentatively TRBD1 (6 bases). The V gene's germline CDR1 is DFQATT and CDR2 SNEGSKA (reference sequence). This CDR3 has 12 amino acids. V lost 5 bases and J 2 bases, leaving 10 bases between the germline ends. CDR3 DNA: TGCAGTGCTGCGACAGGAGCCTACGAGCAGTACTTC. Protein sequence: CSAATGAYEQYF.

This chain links TRBV18 with TRBJ2-1; 12 positions match TRBD2. Unmatched junction bases numbered 8, after V lost 3 bases and J lost 8 bases. The CDR3 length is 16 residues. The germline CDR1 and CDR2 sequences are KGHSH and LQKENI. DNA for the CDR3: TGTGCCAGCTCACCCCAAGGGGGGACTAGCGGGTATGAGCAGTTCTTC. It specifies CASSPQGGTSGYEQFF.

The table lists this clonotype with many counts. The rearrangement uses TRBV2 and TRBJ1-5; D unresolved. There are 16 residues in the CDR3. V shed 3 bases and J shed 0 bases, with 12 bases lying between them. Germline-derived CDR1 and CDR2 are SNHLY and FYNNEI. CDR3 sequence reads: CASSESETFSNQPQHF. The CDR3 DNA reads TGTGCCAGCAGTGAGTCGGAGACGTTTAGCAATCAGCCCCAGCATTTT.

This clonotype was observed a handful of times. J is TRBJ1-5 and V is TRBV20-1; 7 bases are a match to TRBD1. After removal of 4 bases from V and 4 bases from J, the junction contained 13 bases not matched to a gene. The CDR3 has 16 amino acids. Germline CDR1 DFQATT, CDR2 SNEGSKA (reference sequence). The CDR3 DNA is TGCAGTGCTACCTCCCTTTCCGGGACAGATAATCAGCCCCAGCATTTT. This encodes CSATSLSGTDNQPQHF.

This clonotype was counted at least ten times. This rearrangement joins TRBV2 to TRBJ2-1; TRBD2 matches at 8 bases. Germline CDR1 and CDR2: SNHLY and FYNNEI. V shed 4 bases, J shed 9 bases, and the junction held 11 bases outside the gene matches. The CDR3 runs to 15 residues. The CDR3 loop reads CASSVTGGPGSEQFF. The CDR3 nucleotides read TGTGCCAGCAGTGTAACGGGAGGGCCGGGGAGTGAGCAGTTCTTC.

As for this clonotype: This may arise from a read error, as a much more abundant clone is one base away. The chain links TRBV6-9 to TRBJ1-1; no firm D call. Germline V gene sequence: CDR1 MNHGY, CDR2 SVAAGI. V dropped 3 bases and J dropped 2 bases, with 22 bases sitting between them. This CDR3 region has 18 residues. CDR3 protein: CASSYSLQTGWANTEAFF. In nucleotides, the CDR3 is TGTGCCAGCAGTTACAGCCTGCAGACGGGGTGGGCTAACACTGAAGCTTTCTTT.

This clonotype was found a few times. This rearrangement joins TRBV15 to TRBJ2-7; D could derive from TRBD1 or TRBD2 (6 bases each). Germline lookup yields CDR1 LNHNV and CDR2 YYDKDF (reference sequence). V gave up 0 bases and J gave up 3 bases, with 12 bases separating them. The CDR3 is 15 residues long. CDR3 coding DNA: TGTGCCACCAGCAGAGATGTAGGGGGAGGCTACGAGCAGTACTTC. Amino acids: CATSRDVGGGYEQYF.

The count of this clonotype is one. The chain joins TRBV19 to TRBJ2-1; TRBD2 agrees at 7 bases. The germline gives CDR1 LNHDA, CDR2 SQIVND (reference sequence). The CDR3 is 13 residues long. J was trimmed by 5 bases and V by 6 bases; bases with no gene match: 4. DNA of the CDR3: TGTGCCAGTAGCGGGACTACCGACAATGAGCAGTTCTTC. Its protein is CASSGTTDNEQFF.

This clonotype has just a few counts. This sequence joins TRBV7-2 and TRBJ2-7, with D uncertain. CDR1 and CDR2 (germline): SGHTA, FQGNSA. Trimming removed 5 bases from V and 0 bases from J, with 14 bases in between. This CDR3 is built from 15 residues. CDR3 sequence reads: CASSPRGRDSYEQYF. CDR3 coding DNA: TGTGCCAGCAGCCCCAGAGGCAGAGACTCCTACGAGCAGTACTTC. Together with reference TRBV7-2 and TRBJ2-7, the CDR3 gives the full variable domain: GAGVSQSPSNKVTEKGKDVELRCDPISGHTALYWYRQSLGQGLEFLIYFQGNSAPDKSGLPSDRFSAERTGGSVSTLTIQRTQQEDSAVYLCASSPRGRDSYEQYFGPGTRLTVT.

The V gene is TRBV6-1, the J gene TRBJ2-7, with a weak D call TRBD2 (5 bases). The length of the CDR3 is 16 residues. V shed 5 bases and J shed 2 bases, with 19 bases lying between them. Per the germline V gene, CDR1 is MNHNS and CDR2 is SASEGT. CDR3 DNA sequence: TGTGCCAGCAGTTACGCGCTTGGGGTGCGGGCCTACGAGCAGTACTTC. Its protein is CASSYALGVRAYEQYF.

J is TRBJ2-6 and V is TRBV7-9; D is ambiguous. The germline gives CDR1 SEHNR, CDR2 FQNEAQ (reference sequence). Trimming pared 9 bases from V and 0 bases from J, leaving 12 bases between. This CDR3 is 15 amino acids long. CDR3 region: CASQAGFSGANVLTF. CDR3 nucleotide sequence: TGTGCCAGTCAAGCTGGGTTCTCTGGGGCCAACGTCCTGACTTTC.

This clonotype was counted at least ten times. J is TRBJ2-7 and V is TRBV20-1; 12 bases align to TRBD2. After removal of 1 base from V and 2 bases from J, the junction contained 9 bases not matched to a gene. CDR1 is DFQATT, CDR2 SNEGSKA, per germline (reference sequence). The CDR3 extends over 17 amino acids. CDR3 bases: TGCAGTGCTAGAGGGGCTAGCGGGAGGGCCGCAACCTACGAGCAGTACTTC. Translation: CSARGASGRAATYEQYF.

The chain couples TRBV4-1 to TRBJ1-5; 11 positions match TRBD1. The CDR3 length is 16 residues. Per the germline V gene, CDR1 is MGHRA and CDR2 is YSYEKL. Trimming at V came to 4 bases and at J to 0 bases, leaving 2 bases not matched to a gene. Here the CDR3 reads CASSPGQGASNQPQHF. The CDR3 bases are TGCGCCAGCAGCCCTGGACAGGGGGCTAGCAATCAGCCCCAGCATTTT.

Ten or more counts support this clonotype. The chain uses TRBV24-1 and TRBJ2-2; possibly TRBD1 for D (5 bases). The CDR3 sequence is 13 residues long. The V end lost 5 bases, the J end lost 6 bases, and 9 bases lay between the germline ends. The germline V gene has CDR1 KGHDR and CDR2 SFDVKD. The chain's CDR3 is CATSGATAGELFF. For the CDR3, the DNA is TGTGCCACCAGTGGTGCGACAGCCGGGGAGCTGTTTTTT.

The chain is built from TRBV20-1 and TRBJ1-3, with D maybe TRBD1 (6 bases). The CDR3 spans 15 residues. With 2 bases removed from V and 2 bases from J, the gap between germline ends came to 13 bases. Germline V gene lookup returns CDR1 DFQATT and CDR2 SNEGSKA (reference sequence). The CDR3 nucleotides read TGCAGTGCTAGACCGACAGGCGGGCCTGGAAACACCATATATTTT. Translating it yields CSARPTGGPGNTIYF.

Details on this clonotype: It may be a read error: a sequence one base away is much more abundant. The chain recombines TRBV6-9 with TRBJ2-5; D gene uncertain. Germline CDR1 MNHGY, CDR2 SVAAGI. The CDR3 sequence is 17 residues long. Deletions cut 3 bases from V and 5 bases from J, with 22 bases between. CDR3 in amino acids: CASSYIGPASIGETQYF. The CDR3 DNA reads TGTGCCAGCAGTTACATAGGACCCGCATCCATCGGGGAGACCCAGTACTTC.

V and J are TRBV4-1 and TRBJ2-5; possible D gene TRBD1, 5 bases. The length of the CDR3 is 17 residues. Between the trimmed V and J ends, which lost 1 base and 5 bases, there was a span of 20 bases. Germline values: CDR1 MGHRA, CDR2 YSYEKL. The CDR3 coding sequence is TGCGCCAGCAGCCAAGGACAAAGGGGTACTATCGGGGAGACCCAGTACTTC. This codes for CASSQGQRGTIGETQYF.

This sequence joins TRBV12-3 or TRBV12-4 and TRBJ1-5; TRBD1 agrees at 9 bases. The CDR3 runs to 15 residues. The junction had 9 bases not matched to a gene; V was cut back by 5 bases and J by 7 bases. CDR3 sequence (DNA): TGTGCCAGCAGTCGATCGGGACAGGGTTGGCAGCCCCAGCATTTT. Amino acid sequence: CASSRSGQGWQPQHF.

This clonotype was seen a handful of times. V and J are TRBV2 and TRBJ2-7; no clear D gene. This CDR3 comprises 11 residues. Per the germline V gene, CDR1 is SNHLY and CDR2 is FYNNEI. Trimming pared 8 bases from V and 7 bases from J, leaving 12 bases between. The DNA for the CDR3 is TGTGCCAGCTTTGGTGGTTGGGAGCAGTACTTC. Protein sequence: CASFGGWEQYF. Complete variable domain (other parts from reference TRBV2 and TRBJ2-7): EPEVTQTPSHQVTQMGQEVILRCVPISNHLYFYWYRQILGQKVEFLVSFYNNEISEKSEIFDDQFSVERPDGSNFTLKIRSTKLEDSAMYFCASFGGWEQYFGPGTRLTVT.

This clonotype was detected many times. CDR3 nucleotide sequence: TGTGCCAGCAGTTCACCTCGGCGGGACAGTCCTGAAAAACTGTTTTTT. It codes for CASSSPRRDSPEKLFF. The chain uses TRBV28 and TRBJ1-4; TRBD1 agrees at 7 bases. Germline V gives CDR1 MDHEN, CDR2 SYDVKM. The V and J ends lost 4 bases and 7 bases, in that order; junction bases with no gene match: 12. This CDR3 spans 16 amino acids. The variable domain in full, with the rest retrieved from reference TRBV28 and TRBJ1-4, is DVKVTQSSRYLVKRTGEKVFLECVQDMDHENMFWYRQDPGLGLRLIYFSYDVKMKEKGDIPEGYSVSREKKERFSLILESASTNQTSMYLCASSSPRRDSPEKLFFGSGTQLSVL.

The rearrangement links TRBV15 to TRBJ2-7; D unclear. In germline, CDR1 is LNHNV, CDR2 YYDKDF (reference sequence). The V end was cut by 0 bases, the J end by 0 bases, with 12 bases between. The CDR3 runs 16 residues. CDR3 protein: CATSREVTFSSYEQYF. The CDR3 DNA follows: TGTGCCACCAGCAGAGAAGTGACTTTTAGCTCCTACGAGCAGTACTTC.